Shown below are 20 T cell receptor beta chains from a single sample sequenced in a study of PD-1 blockade in classical Hodgkin lymphoma. Time point denoted: cycle 4 day 1 (C4D1), after 6 weeks of nivolumab. All patients experienced relapse after autologous stem cell transplantation, and brentuximab vedotin exposure was variable. TCRdb's copy holds only in-frame clones and misses some; the assay was immunoSEQ multiplex PCR. The repertoire holds tens of thousands of clones, with 70% to 90% as singletons. Sample: peripheral blood mononuclear cells (PBMCs), taken before the fourth cycle of nivolumab. The source is a human donor with classical Hodgkin lymphoma.

V and J are TRBV27 and TRBJ2-3; perhaps D is TRBD1 or TRBD2 (5 bases each). There are 14 residues in the CDR3. Germline assignment: CDR1 MNHEY and CDR2 SMNVEV (reference sequence). V was trimmed by 5 bases and J by 11 bases, leaving 20 bases between them. CDR3 nucleotides: TGTGCCAGCAGTCCGGCCTTGTTTCCGGGGCTGCAGTATTTT. Residues: CASSPALFPGLQYF.

This clone showed up just once. The chain is built from TRBV4-2 and TRBJ1-6; D is undetermined. Trimming removed 2 bases from V and 11 bases from J, with 10 bases in between. The CDR3 has 13 residues. The V gene's germline CDR1 is LGHNA and CDR2 YNFKEQ. The CDR3 nucleotides are TGTGCCAGCAGCCAAAGGGAGGACGCACCCCTCCACTTT. As protein: CASSQREDAPLHF.

The rearrangement links TRBV6-5 to TRBJ1-1; D is unresolved. The CDR3 runs 16 residues. Germline V gene sequence: CDR1 MNHEY, CDR2 SVGAGI. V lost 2 bases and J lost 0, with 13 bases in between. The CDR3 bases are TGTGCCAGCAGTTACGGGCTACCACCAATGAACACTGAAGCTTTCTTT. Encoded protein: CASSYGLPPMNTEAFF.

The chain joins TRBV6-5 to TRBJ2-7, with D tentatively TRBD1 (6 bases). The CDR3 contains 14 residues. V was pared by 6 bases and J by 0 bases, with 12 bases between. Germline V gives CDR1 MNHEY, CDR2 SVGAGI. The CDR3 bases are TGTGCCAGCAGCAAACAGGGTTACTCCTACGAGCAGTACTTC. Its protein is CASSKQGYSYEQYF.

The rearrangement uses TRBV5-1 and TRBJ1-1, with no clear D. The germline V and J ends were trimmed by 5 bases and 1 base, with 12 bases remaining between them. The CDR3 sequence is 14 residues long. Germline V CDR1 and CDR2: SGHRS, YFSETQ. This chain's CDR3 is CASRVAAANTEAFF. The CDR3 DNA is TGCGCCAGCAGGGTCGCGGCAGCGAACACTGAAGCTTTCTTT.

Regarding this clone: This specimen includes other DNA sequences encoding the same CDR3. The chain is built from TRBV5-1 and TRBJ1-5; D gene unclear. Germline CDR1 SGHRS, CDR2 YFSETQ. The length of the CDR3 is 15 residues. V lost 0 bases and J lost 2, with 9 bases in between. The CDR3 region is CASSLEGVGNQPQHF. DNA of the CDR3: TGCGCCAGCAGCTTGGAGGGAGTTGGCAATCAGCCCCAGCATTTT.

This clone has only a few counts. The rearrangement links TRBV5-1 to TRBJ1-2, with TRBD1 as a possible D gene (5 bases). CDR3 length equals 13 residues. The V gene's germline CDR1 is SGHRS and CDR2 YFSETQ. V was shortened by 0 bases and J by 8 bases, with 11 bases between the two germline ends. The CDR3 is CASSLERDRGYTF. As DNA, the CDR3 is TGCGCCAGCAGCTTGGAGAGGGACCGGGGCTACACCTTC.

The rearrangement uses TRBV5-1 and TRBJ1-5, with unresolved D. Trimming took off 1 base at V and 0 bases at J, with 8 bases between the two ends. This CDR3 has 15 amino acids. CDR1 is SGHRS and CDR2 is YFSETQ in the germline V gene. The CDR3 protein is CASSLSLDSNQPQHF. Written as DNA, the CDR3 is TGCGCCAGCAGCTTGAGTTTGGATAGCAATCAGCCCCAGCATTTT.

This sequence joins TRBV18 and TRBJ2-1; 16 bases fit TRBD2. The CDR3 runs 18 residues. Germline loops: CDR1 KGHSH, CDR2 LQKENI. V was clipped by 3 bases and J by 7 bases; unmatched bases: 9. CDR3 sequence: CASSPGLAGGRGGNEQFF. DNA for the CDR3: TGTGCCAGCTCACCGGGACTAGCGGGGGGGAGAGGTGGAAATGAGCAGTTCTTC.

The chain couples TRBV6-6 to TRBJ2-3; D may be TRBD2 (6 bases). V lost 6 bases and J 1 base, leaving 14 bases between the germline ends. The CDR3 extends over 15 amino acids. Germline V gene sequence: CDR1 MNHNY, CDR2 SVGAGI (reference sequence). CDR3: CASSPGWGGTDTQYF. The CDR3 nucleotides read TGTGCCAGCAGCCCCGGTTGGGGGGGCACAGATACGCAGTATTTT.

The rearrangement uses TRBV5-1 and TRBJ1-5, with 7 bases matching TRBD1. CDR1 is SGHRS and CDR2 is YFSETQ in the germline V gene. After removal of 0 bases from V and 6 bases from J, the junction contained 6 bases not matched to a gene. The CDR3 totals 15 residues. The CDR3 reads CASSLEGGAGQPQHF. CDR3 DNA: TGCGCCAGCAGCTTGGAAGGGGGCGCCGGTCAGCCCCAGCATTTT.

The chain employs TRBV6-5 and TRBJ2-7, with TRBD1 identical over 9 bases. The CDR3 has 15 residues. The germline V gene has CDR1 MNHEY and CDR2 SVGAGI. V dropped 0 bases and J dropped 4; count of bases not matched to a gene: 4. CDR3 nucleotides: TGTGCCAGCAGTTACTCTGACAGGGGGGTTTACGAGCAGTACTTC. This gives the protein CASSYSDRGVYEQYF.

This chain uses TRBV29-1 with TRBJ2-3, with D uncertain. CDR3 length: 10 amino acids. Per the germline V gene, CDR1 is SQVTM and CDR2 is ANQGSEA. CDR3 region: CSGLGDTQYF. Written as DNA, the CDR3 is TGCAGTGGCCTGGGAGATACGCAGTATTTT.

V is TRBV28 and J is TRBJ2-2; D not resolved. V lost 2 bases to trimming and J lost 4 bases, with 5 bases between them. CDR3 length equals 13 residues. Looked up from germline, CDR1 is MDHEN and CDR2 is SYDVKM. CDR3 nucleotides: TGTGCCAGCAGTTTACTACCCACCGGGGAGCTGTTTTTT. Translation: CASSLLPTGELFF.

V is TRBV28 and J is TRBJ2-5; 7 nucleotides match TRBD2. V shed 2 bases, J shed 4 bases, and the junction held 1 base outside the gene matches. Germline V gene data show CDR1 as MDHEN and CDR2 as SYDVKM. CDR3 size: 13 residues. The CDR3 nucleotides read TGTGCCAGCAGTTTACCGGGGGGAGAGACCCAGTACTTC. Translation gives CASSLPGGETQYF.

Only one count was recorded for this clone. The chain combines TRBV7-2 with TRBJ1-4, with D possibly being TRBD1 (6 bases). Germline V gives CDR1 SGHTA, CDR2 FQGNSA. V lost 1 base to trimming and J lost 7 bases, with 13 bases between them. The CDR3 spans 15 residues. The CDR3 DNA is TGTGCCAGCAGCTTAGAGGGGGGCATTGGTGAAAAACTGTTTTTT. Translating gives CASSLEGGIGEKLFF.

This chain joins TRBV6-4 and TRBJ1-2; 8 nucleotides match TRBD1. This CDR3 spans 19 amino acids. CDR1 and CDR2 from the germline V gene are MRHNA and SNTAGT. The junction had 23 bases not matched to a gene; V was cut back by 7 bases and J by 4 bases. The CDR3 region is CASTWKRMTRDRTSYGYTF. CDR3 nucleotide sequence: TGTGCCAGCACCTGGAAGCGGATGACGCGGGACAGGACAAGCTATGGCTACACCTTC.

The chain employs TRBV5-1 and TRBJ1-1; TRBD1 is a possible D gene (6 bases). CDR1 SGHRS and CDR2 YFSETQ come from the germline V gene. Between the trimmed V and J ends, which lost 7 bases and 2 bases, there was a span of 12 bases. The CDR3 length is 13 residues. The CDR3 DNA reads as TGCGCCAGCTGTGGACAGACTAACACTGAAGCTTTCTTT. Protein sequence: CASCGQTNTEAFF.

V and J are TRBV2 and TRBJ1-6; D is uncertain. From germline, CDR1 is SNHLY and CDR2 FYNNEI. V was shortened by 7 bases and J by 2 bases, with 12 bases between the two germline ends. The CDR3 contains 15 residues. The CDR3 loop is CASNEGGTYNSPLHF. Here the CDR3 DNA reads TGTGCCAGCAATGAGGGCGGTACCTATAATTCACCCCTCCACTTT.

J is TRBJ2-3 and V is TRBV5-1; 7 bases are shared with TRBD2. Germline V gives CDR1 SGHRS, CDR2 YFSETQ. The trim removed 1 base at V and 5 bases at J, leaving 10 bases unmatched. CDR3 length: 16 residues. The CDR3 coding sequence is TGCGCCAGCAGCTTGAGAGGCGGGGGAGGGGTAGATACGCAGTATTTT. It yields the protein CASSLRGGGGVDTQYF.